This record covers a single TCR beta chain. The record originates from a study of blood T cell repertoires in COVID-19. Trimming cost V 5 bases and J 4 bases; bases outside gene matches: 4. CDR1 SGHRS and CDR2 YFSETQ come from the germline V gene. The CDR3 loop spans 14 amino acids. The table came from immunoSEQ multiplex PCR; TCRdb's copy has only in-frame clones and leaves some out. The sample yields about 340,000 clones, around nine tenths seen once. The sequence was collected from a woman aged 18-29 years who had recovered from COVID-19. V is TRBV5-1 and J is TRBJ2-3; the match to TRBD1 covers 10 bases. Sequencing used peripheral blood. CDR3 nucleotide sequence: TGCGCCAGCAGTTATGGACAGGGGGCAGATACGCAGTATTTT. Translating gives CASSYGQGADTQYF.